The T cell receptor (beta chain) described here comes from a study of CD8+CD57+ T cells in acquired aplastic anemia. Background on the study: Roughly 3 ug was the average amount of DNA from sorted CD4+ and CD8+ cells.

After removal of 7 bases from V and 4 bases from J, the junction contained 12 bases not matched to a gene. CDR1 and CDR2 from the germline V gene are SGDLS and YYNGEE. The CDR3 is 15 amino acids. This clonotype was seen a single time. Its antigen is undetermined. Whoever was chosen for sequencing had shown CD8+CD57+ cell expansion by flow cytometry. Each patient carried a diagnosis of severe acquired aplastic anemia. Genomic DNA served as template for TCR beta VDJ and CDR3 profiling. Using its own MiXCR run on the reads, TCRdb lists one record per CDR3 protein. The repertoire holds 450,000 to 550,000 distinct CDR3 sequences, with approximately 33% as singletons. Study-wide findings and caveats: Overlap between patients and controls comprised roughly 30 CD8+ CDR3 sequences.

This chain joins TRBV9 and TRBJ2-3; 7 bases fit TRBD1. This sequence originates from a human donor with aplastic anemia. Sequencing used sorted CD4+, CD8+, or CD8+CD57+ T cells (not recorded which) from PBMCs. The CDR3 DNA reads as TGTGCCAGCGGCGAAATGGGACAGAAAGCAGATACGCAGTATTTT. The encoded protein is CASGEMGQKADTQYF.